Below, one T cell receptor beta chain is given with its context. The antigen remains unidentified. These data belong to a study of shared clonotypes between healthy human individuals. Study summary: CD4 naive cells filled three plates per donor, CD4 memory three, CD8 naive two and CD8 memory one.

The assay was immunoSEQ multiplex PCR, and TCRdb's table has in-frame clones only and misses some. The sample contains a few million clones, around 90% of which appear only once. Study-wide findings and caveats: Relative to clonotypes present in all four donors, those not shared had lower generation probabilities. As a rule, naive subsets had a larger estimated richness than memory subsets.

This sequence was found in a man aged 18 to 29 in good health. The sample comprised naive CD4+ T cells sorted from blood. The sample's subset: CD45RA+ positively selected.

CDR3 nucleotides: TGTGCCAGCAGTTTGGGGACCACTGGCACGCAGTATTTT. Protein sequence: CASSLGTTGTQYF. This chain connects TRBV27 to TRBJ2-3, with D perhaps being TRBD1 or TRBD2 (5 bases each). Trimming stripped 3 bases from V and 9 bases from J, with 13 bases between. The germline V gene has CDR1 MNHEY and CDR2 SMNVEV (reference sequence). The CDR3 is 13 residues long.